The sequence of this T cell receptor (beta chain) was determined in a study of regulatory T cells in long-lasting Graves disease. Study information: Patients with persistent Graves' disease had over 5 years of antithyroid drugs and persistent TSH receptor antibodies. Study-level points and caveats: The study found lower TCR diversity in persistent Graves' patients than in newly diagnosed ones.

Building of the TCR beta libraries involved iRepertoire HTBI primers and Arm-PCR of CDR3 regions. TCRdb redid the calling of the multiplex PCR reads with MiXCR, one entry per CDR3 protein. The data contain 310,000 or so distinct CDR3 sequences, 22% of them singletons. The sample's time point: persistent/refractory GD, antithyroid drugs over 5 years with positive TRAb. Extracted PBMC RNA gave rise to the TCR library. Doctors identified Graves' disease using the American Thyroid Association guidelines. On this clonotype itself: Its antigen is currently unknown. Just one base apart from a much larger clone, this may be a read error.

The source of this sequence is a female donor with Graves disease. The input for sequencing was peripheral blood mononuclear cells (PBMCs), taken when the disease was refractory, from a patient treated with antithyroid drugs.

The CDR3 sequence: CSIVTGYTEAFF. The CDR3 DNA follows: TGCAGCATTGTCACAGGGTACACTGAAGCTTTCTTT. V is TRBV29-1 and J is TRBJ1-1, with a tentative D call TRBD1 (6 bases). CDR3 length: 12 residues. V lost 8 bases and J lost 3, with 13 bases in between. The germline CDR1 and CDR2 sequences are SQVTM and ANQGSEA.